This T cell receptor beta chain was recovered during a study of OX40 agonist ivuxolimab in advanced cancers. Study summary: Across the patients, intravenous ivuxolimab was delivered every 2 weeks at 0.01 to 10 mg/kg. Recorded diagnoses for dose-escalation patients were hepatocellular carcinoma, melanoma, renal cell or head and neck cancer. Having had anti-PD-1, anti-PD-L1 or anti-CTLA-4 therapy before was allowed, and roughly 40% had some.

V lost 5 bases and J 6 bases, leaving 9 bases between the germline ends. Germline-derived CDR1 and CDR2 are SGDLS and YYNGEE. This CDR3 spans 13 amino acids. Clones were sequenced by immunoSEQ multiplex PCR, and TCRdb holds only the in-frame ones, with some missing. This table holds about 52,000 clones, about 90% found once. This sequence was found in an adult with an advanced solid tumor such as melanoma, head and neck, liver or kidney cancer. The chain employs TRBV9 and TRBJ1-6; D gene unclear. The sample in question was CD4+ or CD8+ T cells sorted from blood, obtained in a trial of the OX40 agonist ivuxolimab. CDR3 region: CASSSPPNSPLHF. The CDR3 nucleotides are TGTGCCAGCAGTTCCCCCCCTAATTCACCCCTCCACTTT.